The rows below give T cell receptor beta chains drawn from one sample of a study of molecular identifiers for immune sequencing clone quantification. TCRdb called the PCR reads again in MiXCR, with one record for every CDR3 protein. The repertoire consists of about 40,000 distinct CDR3 sequences, with under 20% occurring once and the leading ten covering about 7%. The specimen sequenced was naive CD8+ T cells from blood, with Jurkat cell RNA spiked in. The origin of the receptors is a human donor in good health. Some libraries in this study had Jurkat cell RNA spiked in. Both conserved end residues are part of each CDR3. The D gene is left open where the match is weak. Rows may omit the clone size; those that give it use once, few, many or a size class.

>TRBD2|TRBV27|few|TRBJ2-2
CASSLLLADQNTGELFF
TGTGCCAGCAGTCTACTACTAGCGGACCAGAACACCGGGGAGCTGTTTTTT
>.|TRBV14|.|TRBJ2-3
CASGRAGSTDTQYF
TGTGCCAGCGGACGAGCCGGGAGTACAGATACGCAGTATTTT
>TRBD2|TRBV13|.|TRBJ2-7
CASSLGLAGGGGSEQYF
TGTGCCAGCAGCCTAGGACTAGCGGGAGGAGGGGGAAGCGAGCAGTACTTC
>.|TRBV5-5|.|TRBJ2-7
CASSRDWTYEQYF
TGTGCCAGCAGCCGTGACTGGACCTACGAGCAGTACTTC
>.|TRBV6-2/TRBV6-3|many|TRBJ2-1
CASRKGNEQFF
TGTGCCAGCAGGAAAGGCAATGAGCAGTTCTTC
>.|TRBV4-1|many|TRBJ2-2
CASSPDGWELFF
TGCGCCAGCAGCCCGGACGGCTGGGAGCTGTTTTTT
>TRBD1|TRBV6-6|many|TRBJ2-1
CASSYSRQGSSYNEQFF
TGTGCCAGCAGTTACTCAAGACAGGGGAGCTCCTACAATGAGCAGTTCTTC
>.|TRBV5-6|many|TRBJ1-1
CASSPRTNTEAFF
TGTGCCAGCAGCCCACGGACCAACACTGAAGCTTTCTTT
>.|TRBV6-2/TRBV6-3|once|TRBJ2-1
CASSPDPPGNEQFF
TGTGCCAGCAGTCCCGACCCACCTGGGAATGAGCAGTTCTTC
>TRBD1|TRBV7-6|once|TRBJ2-7
CVSSLDGTGTYEQYF
TGTGTCAGCAGCTTAGACGGGACAGGGACCTACGAGCAGTACTTC
>TRBD1|TRBV6-2/TRBV6-3|many|TRBJ2-7
CASSSSTGASYEQYF
TGTGCCAGCAGTTCCTCGACAGGGGCGTCCTACGAGCAGTACTTC
>.|TRBV4-3|.|TRBJ2-1
CASSQVRRSYGHNEQFF
TGCGCCAGCAGCCAAGTTCGGCGATCGTACGGCCACAATGAGCAGTTCTTC
>TRBD2|TRBV4-3|many|TRBJ2-5
CASSHRGLARETQYF
TGCGCCAGCAGCCACCGAGGACTAGCCCGCGAGACCCAGTACTTC
>TRBD1|TRBV6-2/TRBV6-3|many|TRBJ2-5
CASIRGQQRQETQYF
TGTGCCAGCATTCGGGGACAGCAACGGCAAGAGACCCAGTACTTC
>.|TRBV5-1|.|TRBJ1-1
CASSLGGSTEAFF
TGCGCCAGCAGCTTAGGAGGGTCCACTGAAGCTTTCTTT
>.|TRBV2|.|TRBJ2-2
CARSGIGELFF
TGTGCCAGGTCGGGAATCGGGGAGCTGTTTTTT
>TRBD2|TRBV29-1|medium-sized|TRBJ2-1
CSAPRAGGPNEQFF
TGCAGCGCCCCACGAGCGGGAGGACCCAATGAGCAGTTCTTC
>.|TRBV15|many|TRBJ2-1
CATSQGRTYNEQFF
TGTGCCACCTCCCAAGGCAGGACCTACAATGAGCAGTTCTTC
>TRBD2|TRBV7-3|.|TRBJ2-3
CASSLAGGPSDTQYF
TGTGCCAGCAGCTTAGCGGGAGGGCCCTCAGATACGCAGTATTTT
>TRBD1|TRBV7-9|many|TRBJ2-7
CASTPATGTGFYEQYF
TGTGCCAGCACCCCAGCCACCGGGACAGGATTTTACGAGCAGTACTTC
>TRBD2|TRBV7-3|few|TRBJ2-3
CASSMGLAESTDTQYF
TGTGCCAGCAGCATGGGTCTAGCGGAGAGCACAGATACGCAGTATTTT
>.|TRBV7-2|.|TRBJ1-1
CASSYILPSRGTEAFF
TGTGCCAGCAGCTATATTTTACCAAGCAGGGGTACTGAAGCTTTCTTT
>.|TRBV6-6|few|TRBJ2-5
CASSYPPGPSRETQYF
TGTGCCAGCAGTTACCCACCGGGACCCAGTAGAGAGACCCAGTACTTC
>.|TRBV5-1|few|TRBJ2-7
CASSWGREQYF
TGCGCCAGCAGCTGGGGACGTGAGCAGTACTTC
>TRBD1|TRBV14|.|TRBJ2-2
CASGPQGWTGELFF
TGTGCCAGCGGCCCACAGGGGTGGACCGGGGAGCTGTTTTTT
>.|TRBV7-9|.|TRBJ2-6
CAAWANVLTF
TGTGCCGCCTGGGCCAACGTCCTGACTTTC
>.|TRBV10-3|.|TRBJ2-1
CAISERGEGYNEQFF
TGTGCCATCAGTGAGAGGGGGGAGGGCTACAATGAGCAGTTCTTC
>.|TRBV6-2/TRBV6-3|many|TRBJ2-2
CASAWNTGELFF
TGTGCCAGCGCCTGGAACACCGGGGAGCTGTTTTTT
>.|TRBV2|.|TRBJ2-5
CASSEIGQFQETQYF
TGTGCCAGCAGTGAAATCGGACAATTCCAAGAGACCCAGTACTTC